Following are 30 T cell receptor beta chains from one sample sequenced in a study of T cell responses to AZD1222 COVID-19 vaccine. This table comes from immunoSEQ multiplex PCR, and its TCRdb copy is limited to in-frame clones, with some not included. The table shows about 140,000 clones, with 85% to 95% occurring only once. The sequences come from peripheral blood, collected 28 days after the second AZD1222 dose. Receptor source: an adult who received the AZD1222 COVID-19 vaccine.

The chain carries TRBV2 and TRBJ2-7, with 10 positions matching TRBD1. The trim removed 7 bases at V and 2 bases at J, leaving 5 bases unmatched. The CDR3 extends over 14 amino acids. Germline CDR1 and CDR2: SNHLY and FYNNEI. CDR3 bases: TGTGCCAGCAACGACAGGGGGCGAACCTACGAGCAGTACTTC. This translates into CASNDRGRTYEQYF.

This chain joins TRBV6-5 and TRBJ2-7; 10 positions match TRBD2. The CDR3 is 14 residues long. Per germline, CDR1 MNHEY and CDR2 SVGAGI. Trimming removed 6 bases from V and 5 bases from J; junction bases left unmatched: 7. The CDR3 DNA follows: TGTGCCAGCAGCATACTAGCGGGAAGGGACGAGCAGTACTTC. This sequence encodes CASSILAGRDEQYF.

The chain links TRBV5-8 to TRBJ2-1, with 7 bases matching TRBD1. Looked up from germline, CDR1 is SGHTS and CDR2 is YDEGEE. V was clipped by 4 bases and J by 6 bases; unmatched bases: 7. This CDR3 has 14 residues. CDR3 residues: CASSVTGPSNEQFF. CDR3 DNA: TGTGCCAGCAGCGTGACAGGGCCGAGCAATGAGCAGTTCTTC.

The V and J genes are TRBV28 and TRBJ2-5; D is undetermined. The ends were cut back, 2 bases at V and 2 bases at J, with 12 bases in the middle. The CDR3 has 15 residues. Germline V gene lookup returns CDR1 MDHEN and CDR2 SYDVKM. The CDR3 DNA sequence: TGTGCCAGCAGTTTACCCCACCGGCTGCAAGAGACCCAGTACTTC. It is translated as CASSLPHRLQETQYF.

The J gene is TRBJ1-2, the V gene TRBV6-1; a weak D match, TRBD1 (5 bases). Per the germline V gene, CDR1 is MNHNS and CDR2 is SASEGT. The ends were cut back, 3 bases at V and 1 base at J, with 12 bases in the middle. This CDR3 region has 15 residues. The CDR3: CASSEWTQLNYGYTF. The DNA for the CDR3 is TGTGCCAGCAGTGAGTGGACACAACTTAACTATGGCTACACCTTC.

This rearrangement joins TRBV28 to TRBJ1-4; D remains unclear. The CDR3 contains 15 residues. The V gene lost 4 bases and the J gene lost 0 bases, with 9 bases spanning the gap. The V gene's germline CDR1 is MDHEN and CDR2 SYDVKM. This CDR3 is CASSSWFATNEKLFF. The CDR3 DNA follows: TGTGCCAGCAGTTCTTGGTTTGCAACTAATGAAAAACTGTTTTTT.

CDR3 nucleotides: TGTGCCAGCAGTGATTGGTACAGGGCTAGCAATGAGCAGTTCTTC. Protein product: CASSDWYRASNEQFF. The gene calls are TRBV6-1 and TRBJ2-1, with D tentatively TRBD1 (6 bases). The CDR3 covers 15 residues. CDR1 is MNHNS, CDR2 SASEGT, per germline. V lost 3 bases, J lost 6 bases, and 15 bases lay in between.

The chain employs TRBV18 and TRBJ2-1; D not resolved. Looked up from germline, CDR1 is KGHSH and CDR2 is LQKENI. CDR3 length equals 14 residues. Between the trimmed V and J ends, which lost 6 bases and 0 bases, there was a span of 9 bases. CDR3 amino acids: CASSEASSYNEQFF. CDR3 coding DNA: TGTGCCAGCTCCGAGGCCAGCTCCTACAATGAGCAGTTCTTC.

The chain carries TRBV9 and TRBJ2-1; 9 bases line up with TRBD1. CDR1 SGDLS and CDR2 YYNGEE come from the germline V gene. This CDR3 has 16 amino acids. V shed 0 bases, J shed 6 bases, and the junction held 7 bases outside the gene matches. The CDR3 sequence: CASSVGWTGVFNEQFF. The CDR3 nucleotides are TGTGCCAGCAGCGTAGGATGGACAGGGGTATTCAATGAGCAGTTCTTC.

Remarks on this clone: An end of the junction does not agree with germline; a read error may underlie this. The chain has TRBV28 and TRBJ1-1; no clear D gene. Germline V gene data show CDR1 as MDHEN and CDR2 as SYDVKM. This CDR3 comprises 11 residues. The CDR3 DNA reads TGTGCCTGCAGAGGGTTTGGCGAAGCTTTCTTT. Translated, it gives CACRGFGEAFF.

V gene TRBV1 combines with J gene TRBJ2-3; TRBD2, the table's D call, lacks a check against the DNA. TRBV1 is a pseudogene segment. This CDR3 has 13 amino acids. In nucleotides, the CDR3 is TGCACCAGCAGCCGGAGCCCTTTGAGTACGCAGTATTTT. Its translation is CTSSRSPLSTQYF.

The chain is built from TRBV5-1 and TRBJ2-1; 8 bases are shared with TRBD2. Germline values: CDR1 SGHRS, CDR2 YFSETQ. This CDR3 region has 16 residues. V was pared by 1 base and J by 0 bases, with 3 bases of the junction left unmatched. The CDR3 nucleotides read TGCGCCAGCAGCTTGATAGCGGGACCCTCCTACAATGAGCAGTTCTTC. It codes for CASSLIAGPSYNEQFF.

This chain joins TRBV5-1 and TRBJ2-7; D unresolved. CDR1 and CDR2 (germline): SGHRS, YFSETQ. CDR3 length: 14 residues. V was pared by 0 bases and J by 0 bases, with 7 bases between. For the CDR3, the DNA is TGCGCCAGCAGCTTGGGAGTCATCTCCTACGAGCAGTACTTC. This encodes CASSLGVISYEQYF.

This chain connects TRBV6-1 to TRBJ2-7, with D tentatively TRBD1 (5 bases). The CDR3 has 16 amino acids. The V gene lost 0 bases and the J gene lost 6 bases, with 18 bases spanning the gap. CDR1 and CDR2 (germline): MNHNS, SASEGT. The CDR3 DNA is TGTGCCAGCAGTGAAGCGGGCAGGGCAATAACGAGCGAGCAGTACTTC. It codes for CASSEAGRAITSEQYF.

CDR3 sequence (DNA): TGTGCCAGCAGTGATGACGAAAACGACAGGAACACTGAAGCTTTCTTT. This sequence encodes CASSDDENDRNTEAFF. The chain recombines TRBV6-1 with TRBJ1-1; TRBD1 might be the D (5 bases). The CDR3 covers 16 residues. CDR1 and CDR2 from the germline V gene are MNHNS and SASEGT. Trimming shortened V by 3 bases and J by 1 base, and 15 bases separated the two germline ends.

As DNA, the CDR3 is TGTGCCACAAAACCCGGGACTTGGGAAGATACGCAGTATTTT. Protein product: CATKPGTWEDTQYF. The chain uses TRBV7-8 and TRBJ2-3; maybe TRBD2 (6 bases). The CDR3 totals 14 residues. Germline CDR1 reads SGHVS; CDR2 reads FQNEAQ. Trimming took 10 bases from V and 5 from J, leaving 19 bases between them.

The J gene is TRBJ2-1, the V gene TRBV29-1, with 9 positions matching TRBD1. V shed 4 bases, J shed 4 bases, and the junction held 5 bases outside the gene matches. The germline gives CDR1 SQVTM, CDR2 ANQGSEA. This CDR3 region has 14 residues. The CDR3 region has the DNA TGCAGCGTTGTACAGGGGGCAGGGTACAATGAGCAGTTCTTC. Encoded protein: CSVVQGAGYNEQFF.

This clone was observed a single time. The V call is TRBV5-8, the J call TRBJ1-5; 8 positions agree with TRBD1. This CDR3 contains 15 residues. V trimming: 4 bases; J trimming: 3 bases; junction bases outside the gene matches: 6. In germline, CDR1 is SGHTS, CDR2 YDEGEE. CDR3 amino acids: CASSRQGATNQPQHF. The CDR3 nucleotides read TGTGCCAGCAGCAGGCAGGGGGCTACCAATCAGCCCCAGCATTTT.

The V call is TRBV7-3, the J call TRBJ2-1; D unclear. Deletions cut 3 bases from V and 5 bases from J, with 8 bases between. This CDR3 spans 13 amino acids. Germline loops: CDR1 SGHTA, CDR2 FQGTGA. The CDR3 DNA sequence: TGTGCCAGCAGCTTGATATACGACAATGAGCAGTTCTTC. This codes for CASSLIYDNEQFF.

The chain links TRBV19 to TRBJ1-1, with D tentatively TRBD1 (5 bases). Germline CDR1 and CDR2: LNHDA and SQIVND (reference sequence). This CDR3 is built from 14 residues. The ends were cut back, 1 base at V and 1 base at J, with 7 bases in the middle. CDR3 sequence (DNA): TGTGCCAGTAGTATAGGGGGCGCGAACACTGAAGCTTTCTTT. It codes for CASSIGGANTEAFF.

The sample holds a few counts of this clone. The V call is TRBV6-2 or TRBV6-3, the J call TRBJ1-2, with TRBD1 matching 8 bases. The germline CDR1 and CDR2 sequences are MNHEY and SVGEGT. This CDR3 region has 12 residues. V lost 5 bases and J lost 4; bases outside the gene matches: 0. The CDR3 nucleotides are TGTGCCAGCAGTGGGACAGGCTATGGCTACACCTTC. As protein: CASSGTGYGYTF.

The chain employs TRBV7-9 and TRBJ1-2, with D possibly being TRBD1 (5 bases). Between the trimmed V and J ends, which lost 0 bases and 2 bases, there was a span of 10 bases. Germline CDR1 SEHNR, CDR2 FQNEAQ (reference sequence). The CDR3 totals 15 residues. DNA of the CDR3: TGTGCCAGCAGCTTAGCGGGGGGACGGAACTATGGCTACACCTTC. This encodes CASSLAGGRNYGYTF.

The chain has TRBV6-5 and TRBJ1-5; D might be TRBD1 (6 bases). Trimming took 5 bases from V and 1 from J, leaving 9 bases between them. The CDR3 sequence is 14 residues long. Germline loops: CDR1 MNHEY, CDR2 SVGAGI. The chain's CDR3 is CASSLDRSNQPQHF. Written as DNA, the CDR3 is TGTGCCAGCAGTCTAGACAGGAGCAATCAGCCCCAGCATTTT.

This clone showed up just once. The CDR3 coding sequence is TGCGCCAGCAGCTTGGCAGTTAGCACAGATACGCAGTATTTT. Its translation is CASSLAVSTDTQYF. The genes are TRBV5-1 and TRBJ2-3; D gene ambiguous. Trimming pared 0 bases from V and 0 bases from J, leaving 5 bases between. Germline V gene sequence: CDR1 SGHRS, CDR2 YFSETQ. The CDR3 spans 14 residues.

The CDR3 DNA reads TGTGCCAGCAGCTTAGCAGCAGGAATCACAGATACGCAGTATTTT. Residues: CASSLAAGITDTQYF. This chain links TRBV11-2 with TRBJ2-3; no clear D gene. CDR1 SGHAT and CDR2 FQNNGV come from the germline V gene. The ends were cut back, 1 base at V and 2 bases at J, with 10 bases in the middle. The CDR3 contains 15 residues.

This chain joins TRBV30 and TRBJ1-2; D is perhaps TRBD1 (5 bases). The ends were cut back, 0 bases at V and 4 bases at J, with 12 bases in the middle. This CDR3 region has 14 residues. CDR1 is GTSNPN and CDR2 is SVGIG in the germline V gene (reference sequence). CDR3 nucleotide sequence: TGTGCCTGGAGTGTACGACAGCAAATCTATGGCTACACCTTC. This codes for CAWSVRQQIYGYTF.

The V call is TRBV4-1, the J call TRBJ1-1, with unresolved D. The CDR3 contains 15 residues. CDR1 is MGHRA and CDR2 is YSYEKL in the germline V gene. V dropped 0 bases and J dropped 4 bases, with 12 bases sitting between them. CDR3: CASSQEGGRGTEAFF. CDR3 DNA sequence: TGCGCCAGCAGCCAAGAAGGTGGCAGAGGCACTGAAGCTTTCTTT.

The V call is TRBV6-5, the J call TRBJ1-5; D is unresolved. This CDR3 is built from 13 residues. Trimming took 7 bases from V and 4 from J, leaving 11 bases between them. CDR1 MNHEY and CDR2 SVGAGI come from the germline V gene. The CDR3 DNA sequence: TGTGCCAGCATGTGGTTTGCAAATCAGCCCCAGCATTTT. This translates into CASMWFANQPQHF.

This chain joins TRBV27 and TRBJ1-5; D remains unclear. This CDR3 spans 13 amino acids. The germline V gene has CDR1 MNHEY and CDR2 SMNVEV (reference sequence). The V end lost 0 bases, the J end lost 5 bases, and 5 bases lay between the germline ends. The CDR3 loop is CASSLSQDQPQHF. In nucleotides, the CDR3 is TGTGCCAGCAGTTTATCGCAAGATCAGCCCCAGCATTTT.

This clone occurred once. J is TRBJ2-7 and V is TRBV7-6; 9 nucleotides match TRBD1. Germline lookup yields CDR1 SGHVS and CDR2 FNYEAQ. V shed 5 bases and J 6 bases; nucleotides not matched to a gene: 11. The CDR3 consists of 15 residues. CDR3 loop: CASSALGTGSSEQYF. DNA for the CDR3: TGTGCCAGCAGCGCGTTGGGGACAGGGAGTTCCGAGCAGTACTTC.